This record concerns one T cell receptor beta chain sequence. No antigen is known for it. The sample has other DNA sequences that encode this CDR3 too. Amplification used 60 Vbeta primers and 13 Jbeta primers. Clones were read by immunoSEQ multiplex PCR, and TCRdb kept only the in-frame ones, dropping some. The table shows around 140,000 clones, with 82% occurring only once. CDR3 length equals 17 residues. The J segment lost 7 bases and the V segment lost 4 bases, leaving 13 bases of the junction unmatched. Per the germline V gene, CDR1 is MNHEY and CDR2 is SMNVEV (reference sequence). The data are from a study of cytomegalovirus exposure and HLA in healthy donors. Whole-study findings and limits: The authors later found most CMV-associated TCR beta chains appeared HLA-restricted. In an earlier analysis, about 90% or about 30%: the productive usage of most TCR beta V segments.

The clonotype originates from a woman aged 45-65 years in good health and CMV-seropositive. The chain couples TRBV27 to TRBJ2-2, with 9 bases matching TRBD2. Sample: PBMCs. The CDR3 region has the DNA TGTGCCAGCAGTTCACCCGCCGGGACTAGCTGGGGCGGGGAGCTGTTTTTT. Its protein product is CASSSPAGTSWGGELFF.